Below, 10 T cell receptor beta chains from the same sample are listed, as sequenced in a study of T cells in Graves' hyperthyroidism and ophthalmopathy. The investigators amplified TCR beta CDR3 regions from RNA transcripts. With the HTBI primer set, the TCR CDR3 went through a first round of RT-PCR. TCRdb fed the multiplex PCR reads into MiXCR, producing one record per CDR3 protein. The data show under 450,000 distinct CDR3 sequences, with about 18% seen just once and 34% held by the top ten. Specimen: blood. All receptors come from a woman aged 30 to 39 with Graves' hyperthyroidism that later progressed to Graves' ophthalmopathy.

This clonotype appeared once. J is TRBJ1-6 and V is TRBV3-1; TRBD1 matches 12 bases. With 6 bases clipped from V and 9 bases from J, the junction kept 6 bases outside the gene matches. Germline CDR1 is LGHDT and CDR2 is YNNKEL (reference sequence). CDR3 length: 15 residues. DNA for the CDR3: TGTGCCAGCAGATCCGGGACAGGGGGCAGTTCACCCCTCCACTTT. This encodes CASRSGTGGSSPLHF. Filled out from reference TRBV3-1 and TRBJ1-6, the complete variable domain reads DTAVSQTPKYLVTQMGNDKSIKCEQNLGHDTMYWYKQDSKKFLKIMFSYNNKELIINETVPNRFSPKSPDKAHLNLHINSLELGDSAVYFCASRSGTGGSSPLHFGNGTRLTVT.

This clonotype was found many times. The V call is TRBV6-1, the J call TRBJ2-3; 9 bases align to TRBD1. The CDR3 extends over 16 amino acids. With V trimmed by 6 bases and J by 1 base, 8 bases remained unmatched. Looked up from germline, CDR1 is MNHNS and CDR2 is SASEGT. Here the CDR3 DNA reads TGTGCCAGCAGCACACGGACAGGGGTCGGCACAGATACGCAGTATTTT. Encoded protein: CASSTRTGVGTDTQYF.

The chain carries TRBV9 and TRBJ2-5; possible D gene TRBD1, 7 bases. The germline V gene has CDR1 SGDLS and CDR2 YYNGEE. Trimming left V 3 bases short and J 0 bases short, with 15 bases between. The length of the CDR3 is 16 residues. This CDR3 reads CASSARQGGHQETQYF. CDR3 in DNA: TGTGCCAGCAGCGCACGACAGGGAGGCCACCAAGAGACCCAGTACTTC. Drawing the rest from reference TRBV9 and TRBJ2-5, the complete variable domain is DSGVTQTPKHLITATGQRVTLRCSPRSGDLSVYWYQQSLDQGLQFLIQYYNGEERAKGNILERFSAQQFPDLHSELNLSSLELGDSALYFCASSARQGGHQETQYFGPGTRLLVL.

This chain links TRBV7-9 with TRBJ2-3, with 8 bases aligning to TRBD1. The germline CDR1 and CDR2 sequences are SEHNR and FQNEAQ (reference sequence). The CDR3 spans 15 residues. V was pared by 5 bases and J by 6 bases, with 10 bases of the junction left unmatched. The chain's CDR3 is CASSRQGLLRDTQYF. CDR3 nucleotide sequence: TGTGCCAGCAGCCGACAGGGGCTTCTAAGGGATACGCAGTATTTT.

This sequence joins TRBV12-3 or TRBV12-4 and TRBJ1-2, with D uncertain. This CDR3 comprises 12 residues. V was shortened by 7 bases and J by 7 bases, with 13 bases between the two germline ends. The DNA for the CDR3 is TGTGCCAGCACTAAGTCGGAGGTTGGCTACACCTTC. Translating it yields CASTKSEVGYTF.

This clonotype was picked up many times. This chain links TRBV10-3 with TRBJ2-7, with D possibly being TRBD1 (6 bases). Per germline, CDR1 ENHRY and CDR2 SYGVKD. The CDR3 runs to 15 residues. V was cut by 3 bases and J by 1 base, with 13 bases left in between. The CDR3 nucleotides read TGTGCCATCAGTGACACCGGGACACAATCCTACGAGCAGTACTTC. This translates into CAISDTGTQSYEQYF.

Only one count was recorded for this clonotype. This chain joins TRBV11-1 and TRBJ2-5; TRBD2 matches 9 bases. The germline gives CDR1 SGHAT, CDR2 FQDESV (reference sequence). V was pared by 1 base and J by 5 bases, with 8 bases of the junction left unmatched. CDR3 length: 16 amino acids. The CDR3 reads CASSLVRGRVPETQYF. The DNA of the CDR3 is TGTGCCAGCAGCTTAGTACGCGGGAGGGTTCCTGAGACCCAGTACTTC. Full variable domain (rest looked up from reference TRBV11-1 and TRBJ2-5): EAEVAQSPRYKITEKSQAVAFWCDPISGHATLYWYRQILGQGPELLVQFQDESVVDDSQLPKDRFSAERLKGVDSTLKIQPAELGDSAMYLCASSLVRGRVPETQYFGPGTRLLVL.

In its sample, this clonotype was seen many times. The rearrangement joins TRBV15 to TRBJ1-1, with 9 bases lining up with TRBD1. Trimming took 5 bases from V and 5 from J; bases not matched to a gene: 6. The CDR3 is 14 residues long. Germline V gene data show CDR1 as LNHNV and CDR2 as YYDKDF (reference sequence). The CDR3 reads CATSGRQGGTEAFF. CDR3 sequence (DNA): TGTGCCACCAGCGGTAGACAGGGGGGTACTGAAGCTTTCTTT.

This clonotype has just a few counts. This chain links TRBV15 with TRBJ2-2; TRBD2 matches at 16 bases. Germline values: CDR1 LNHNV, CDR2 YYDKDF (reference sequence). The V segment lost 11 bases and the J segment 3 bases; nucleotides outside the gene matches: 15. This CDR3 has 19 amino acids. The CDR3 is CAPPGTSGRASMDTGELFF. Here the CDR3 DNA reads TGTGCCCCCCCCGGGACTAGCGGGAGGGCCAGTATGGACACCGGGGAGCTGTTTTTT.

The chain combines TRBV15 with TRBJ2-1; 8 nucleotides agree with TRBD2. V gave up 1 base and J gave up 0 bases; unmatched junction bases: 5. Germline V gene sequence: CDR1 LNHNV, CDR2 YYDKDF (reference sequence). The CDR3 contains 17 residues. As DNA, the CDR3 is TGTGCCACCAGCAGAGGACTAGCGAGATCCTCCTACAATGAGCAGTTCTTC. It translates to CATSRGLARSSYNEQFF.